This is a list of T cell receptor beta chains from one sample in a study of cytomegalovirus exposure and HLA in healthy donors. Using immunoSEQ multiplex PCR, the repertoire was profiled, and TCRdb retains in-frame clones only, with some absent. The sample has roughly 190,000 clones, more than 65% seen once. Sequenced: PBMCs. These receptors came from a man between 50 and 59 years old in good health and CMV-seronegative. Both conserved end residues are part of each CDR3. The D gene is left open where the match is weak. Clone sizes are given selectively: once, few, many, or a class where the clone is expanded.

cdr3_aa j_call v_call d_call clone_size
CASSPRQGAGYRKLFF TRBJ1-4 TRBV14 TRBD1 NA
CASSPRQGANSPLHF TRBJ1-6 TRBV9 TRBD1 NA
CASSPRPGWDSPLHF TRBJ1-6 TRBV18 NA NA
CASSRFSGGLYEQYF TRBJ2-7 TRBV7-2 TRBD2 few
CASSEARQDINEQFF TRBJ2-1 TRBV2 NA NA
CASSRDRESSGANVLTF TRBJ2-6 TRBV6-4 TRBD1 NA
CASSQPAGEQFF TRBJ2-1 TRBV7-9 NA NA
CASRSGQGAQPQHF TRBJ1-5 TRBV27 TRBD1 NA
CASSLAWTDFDEQYF TRBJ2-7 TRBV11-2 NA few
CASSLDEGARYGYTF TRBJ1-2 TRBV5-1 TRBD1 few
CASSVRRGWNQPQHF TRBJ1-5 TRBV7-2 NA NA
CASSLTYRDYGYTF TRBJ1-2 TRBV18 NA NA
CASSSRELSYEQYF TRBJ2-7 TRBV7-2 NA NA
CASSPPTESYGYTF TRBJ1-2 TRBV18 NA few
CATSRGSGGANQYF TRBJ2-3 TRBV15 TRBD2 NA
CASRWDNNQPQHF TRBJ1-5 TRBV2 NA NA
CSSSSRDMYGYTF TRBJ1-2 TRBV7-9 NA NA
CASTLSDQPQHF TRBJ1-5 TRBV2 NA NA
CSSSFGQTYGYTF TRBJ1-2 TRBV7-9 NA NA
CASSLLYEQYF TRBJ2-7 TRBV7-2 NA NA
CASSFETYEQYF TRBJ2-7 TRBV27 NA NA
CASSRANTEAFF TRBJ1-1 TRBV30 NA NA
CASSLGGGATNEKLFF TRBJ1-4 TRBV5-6 NA few
CAWSVAARFSF TRBJ1-2 TRBV30 NA NA
CASSGISGGTQETQYF TRBJ2-5 TRBV5-1 TRBD2 NA
CASGTNTIRYEQYF TRBJ2-7 TRBV4-1 NA NA
CASSLEVQNEKLFF TRBJ1-4 TRBV5-1 NA few
CARGNGQGRGYTF TRBJ1-2 TRBV2 TRBD1 few
CAWSVRAGGDSPLHF TRBJ1-6 TRBV30 NA NA
CASSPAGQASYEQYF TRBJ2-7 TRBV4-1 NA few
CASSETGGNQPQHF TRBJ1-5 TRBV5-1 TRBD1 NA
CASSSRVGWETQYF TRBJ2-5 TRBV7-2 NA NA
CASSLEPGTDTQYF TRBJ2-3 TRBV5-6 NA NA
CASSLVAGGSTDTQYF TRBJ2-3 TRBV7-2 TRBD2 NA
CASRERGYEGYTF TRBJ1-2 TRBV27 NA NA
CASQESFYTEAFF TRBJ1-1 TRBV6-1 NA NA
CSVEDWPEAFF TRBJ1-1 TRBV29-1 NA NA
CASSYGSTPRREKLFF TRBJ1-4 TRBV6-5 NA once
CASLPGTTSSYEQYF TRBJ2-7 TRBV11-2 TRBD2 NA